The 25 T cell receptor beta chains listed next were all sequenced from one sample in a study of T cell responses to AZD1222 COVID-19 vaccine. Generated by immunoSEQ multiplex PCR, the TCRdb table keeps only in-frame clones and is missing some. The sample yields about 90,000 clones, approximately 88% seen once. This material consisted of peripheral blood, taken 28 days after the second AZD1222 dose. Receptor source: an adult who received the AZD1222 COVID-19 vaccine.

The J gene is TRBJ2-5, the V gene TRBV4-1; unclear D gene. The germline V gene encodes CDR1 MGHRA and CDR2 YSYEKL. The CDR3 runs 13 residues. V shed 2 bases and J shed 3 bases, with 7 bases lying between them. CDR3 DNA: TGCGCCAGCAGCCAATGGCAGAAAGAGACCCAGTACTTC. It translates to CASSQWQKETQYF.

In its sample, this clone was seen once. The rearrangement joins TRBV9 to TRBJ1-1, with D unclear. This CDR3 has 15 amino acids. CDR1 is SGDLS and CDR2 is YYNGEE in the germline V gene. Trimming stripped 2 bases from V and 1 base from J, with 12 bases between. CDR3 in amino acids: CASSVKGSQNTEAFF. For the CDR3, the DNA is TGTGCCAGCAGCGTTAAAGGGAGTCAGAACACTGAAGCTTTCTTT.

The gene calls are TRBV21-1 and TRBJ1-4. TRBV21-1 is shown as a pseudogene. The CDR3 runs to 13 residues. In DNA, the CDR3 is TGTGCCAGGTTAAGGACAACTAATGAAAAACTGTTTTTT. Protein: CARLRTTNEKLFF.

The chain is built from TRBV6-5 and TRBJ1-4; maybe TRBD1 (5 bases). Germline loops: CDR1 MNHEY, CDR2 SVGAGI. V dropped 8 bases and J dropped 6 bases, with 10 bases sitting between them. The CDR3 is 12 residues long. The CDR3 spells CASSGTDEKLFF. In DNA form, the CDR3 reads TGTGCCAGCTCCGGGACGGATGAAAAACTGTTTTTT.

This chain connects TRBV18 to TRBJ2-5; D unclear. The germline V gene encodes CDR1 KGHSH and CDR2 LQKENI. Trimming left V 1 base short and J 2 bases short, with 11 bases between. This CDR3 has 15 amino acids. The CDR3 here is CASSPQRAQQETQYF. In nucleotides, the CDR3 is TGTGCCAGCTCACCACAACGAGCGCAGCAAGAGACCCAGTACTTC.

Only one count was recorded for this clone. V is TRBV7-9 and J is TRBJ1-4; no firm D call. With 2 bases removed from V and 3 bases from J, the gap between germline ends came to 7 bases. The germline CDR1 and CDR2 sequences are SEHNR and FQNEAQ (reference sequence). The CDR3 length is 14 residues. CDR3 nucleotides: TGTGCCAGCAGCTTAAAAGGTTCTAATGAAAAACTGTTTTTT. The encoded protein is CASSLKGSNEKLFF.

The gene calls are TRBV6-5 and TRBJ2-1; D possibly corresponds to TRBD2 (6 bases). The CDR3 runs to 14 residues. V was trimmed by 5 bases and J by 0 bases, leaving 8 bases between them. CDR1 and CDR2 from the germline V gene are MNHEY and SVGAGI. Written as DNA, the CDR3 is TGTGCCAGCAGTAGACTAGGCTCCTACAATGAGCAGTTCTTC. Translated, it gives CASSRLGSYNEQFF.

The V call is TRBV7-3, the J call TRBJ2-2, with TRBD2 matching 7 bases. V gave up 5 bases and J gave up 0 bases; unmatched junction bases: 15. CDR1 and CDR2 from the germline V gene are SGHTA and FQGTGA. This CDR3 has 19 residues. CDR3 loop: CASSPRKWEGTANTGELFF. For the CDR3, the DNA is TGTGCCAGCAGCCCCCGTAAATGGGAGGGGACGGCGAACACCGGGGAGCTGTTTTTT.

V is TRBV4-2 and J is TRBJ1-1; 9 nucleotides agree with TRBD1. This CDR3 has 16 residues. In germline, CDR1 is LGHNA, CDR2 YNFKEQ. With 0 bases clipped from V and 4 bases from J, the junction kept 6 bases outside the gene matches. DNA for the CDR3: TGTGCCAGCAGCCAAGATGATGCACAGGGGGCCACTGAAGCTTTCTTT. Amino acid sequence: CASSQDDAQGATEAFF.

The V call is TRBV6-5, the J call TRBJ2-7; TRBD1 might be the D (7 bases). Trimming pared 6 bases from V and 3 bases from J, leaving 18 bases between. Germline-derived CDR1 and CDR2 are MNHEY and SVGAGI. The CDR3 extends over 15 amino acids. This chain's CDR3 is CASSVWGRGDYEQYF. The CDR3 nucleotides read TGTGCCAGCAGCGTTTGGGGCAGGGGGGACTACGAGCAGTACTTC.

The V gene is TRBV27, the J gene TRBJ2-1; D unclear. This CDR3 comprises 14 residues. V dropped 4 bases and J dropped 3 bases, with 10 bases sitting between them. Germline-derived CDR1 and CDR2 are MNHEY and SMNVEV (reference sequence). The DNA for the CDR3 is TGTGCCAGCAGTTCACAGAGTCTCTACAATGAGCAGTTCTTC. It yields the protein CASSSQSLYNEQFF.

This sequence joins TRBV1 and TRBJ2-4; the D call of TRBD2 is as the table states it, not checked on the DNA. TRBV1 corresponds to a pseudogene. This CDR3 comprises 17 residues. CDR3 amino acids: CTSSQGTSGGAFDIQYF. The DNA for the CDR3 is TGCACCAGCAGCCAAGGCACTAGCGGGGGGGCCTTCGACATTCAGTACTTC.

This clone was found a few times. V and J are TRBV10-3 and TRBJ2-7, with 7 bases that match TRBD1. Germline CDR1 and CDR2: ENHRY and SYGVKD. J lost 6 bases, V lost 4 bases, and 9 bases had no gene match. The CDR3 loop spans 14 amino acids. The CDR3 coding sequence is TGTGCCATCAGTGCCGGGACAGCACTAATCGAGCAGTACTTC. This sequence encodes CAISAGTALIEQYF.

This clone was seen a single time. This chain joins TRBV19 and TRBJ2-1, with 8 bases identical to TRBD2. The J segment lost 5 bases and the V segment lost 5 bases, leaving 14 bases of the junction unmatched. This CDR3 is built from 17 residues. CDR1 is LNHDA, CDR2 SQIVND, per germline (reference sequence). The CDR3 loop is CASSGPRVAGGHNEQFF. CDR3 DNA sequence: TGTGCCAGTAGTGGCCCCAGGGTGGCGGGAGGACACAATGAGCAGTTCTTC.

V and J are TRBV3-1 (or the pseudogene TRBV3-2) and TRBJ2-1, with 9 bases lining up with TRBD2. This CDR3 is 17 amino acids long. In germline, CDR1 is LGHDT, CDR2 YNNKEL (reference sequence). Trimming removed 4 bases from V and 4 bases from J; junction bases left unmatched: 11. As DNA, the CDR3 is TGTGCCAGCAGCCCCTCCGTGGCTAGCGGGGCTTACAATGAGCAGTTCTTC. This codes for CASSPSVASGAYNEQFF.

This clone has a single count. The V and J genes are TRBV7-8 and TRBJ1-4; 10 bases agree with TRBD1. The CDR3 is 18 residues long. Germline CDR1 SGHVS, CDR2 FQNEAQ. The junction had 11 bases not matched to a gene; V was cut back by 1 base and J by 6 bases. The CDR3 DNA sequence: TGTGCCAGCAGCTTAGTCTGGACAGGGGGGCTAAGCGATGAAAAACTGTTTTTT. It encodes CASSLVWTGGLSDEKLFF.

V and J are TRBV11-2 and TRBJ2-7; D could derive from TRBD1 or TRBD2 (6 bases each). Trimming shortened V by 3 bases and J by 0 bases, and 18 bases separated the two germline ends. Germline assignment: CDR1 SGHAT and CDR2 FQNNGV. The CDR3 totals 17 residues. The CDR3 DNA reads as TGTGCCAGCAGCTTGGGTGGGGGGCCATTAAGCTCCTACGAGCAGTACTTC. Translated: CASSLGGGPLSSYEQYF.

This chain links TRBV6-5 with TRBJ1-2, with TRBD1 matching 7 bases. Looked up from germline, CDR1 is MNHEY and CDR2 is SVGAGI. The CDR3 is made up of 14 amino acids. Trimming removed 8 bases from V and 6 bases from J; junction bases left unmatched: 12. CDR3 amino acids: CASHKGRGVNGYTF. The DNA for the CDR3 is TGTGCCAGCCACAAAGGCAGGGGGGTCAATGGCTACACCTTC.

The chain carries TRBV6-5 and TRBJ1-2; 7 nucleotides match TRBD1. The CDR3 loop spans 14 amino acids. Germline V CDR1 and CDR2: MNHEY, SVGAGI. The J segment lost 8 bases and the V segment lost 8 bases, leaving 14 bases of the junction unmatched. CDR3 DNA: TGTGCCAGCCATCGACAGGGACCTATGGAAGGCTACACCTTC. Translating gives CASHRQGPMEGYTF.

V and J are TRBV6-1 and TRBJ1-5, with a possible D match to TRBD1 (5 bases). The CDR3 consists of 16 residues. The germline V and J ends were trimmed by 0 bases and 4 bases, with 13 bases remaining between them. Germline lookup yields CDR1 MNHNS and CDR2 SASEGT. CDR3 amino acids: CASSEAGQGGNQPQHF. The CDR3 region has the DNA TGTGCCAGCAGTGAAGCGGGGCAGGGTGGTAATCAGCCCCAGCATTTT.

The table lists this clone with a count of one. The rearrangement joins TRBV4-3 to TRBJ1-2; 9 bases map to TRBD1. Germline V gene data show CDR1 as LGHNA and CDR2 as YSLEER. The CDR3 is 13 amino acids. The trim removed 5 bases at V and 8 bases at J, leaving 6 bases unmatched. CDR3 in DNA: TGCGCCAGCAGCGCGGACAGGGGAGGCGGCTACACCTTC. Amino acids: CASSADRGGGYTF.

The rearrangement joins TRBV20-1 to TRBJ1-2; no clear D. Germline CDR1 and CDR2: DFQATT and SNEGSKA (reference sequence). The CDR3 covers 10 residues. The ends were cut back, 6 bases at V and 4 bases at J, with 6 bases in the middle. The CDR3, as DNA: TGCAGTGCACTCAGCTATGGCTACACCTTC. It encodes CSALSYGYTF.

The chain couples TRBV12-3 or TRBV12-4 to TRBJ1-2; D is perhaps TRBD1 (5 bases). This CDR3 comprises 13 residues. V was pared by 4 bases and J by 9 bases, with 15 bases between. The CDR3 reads CASSSPGPASYTF. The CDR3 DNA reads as TGTGCCAGCAGTTCTCCGGGGCCGGCCAGCTACACCTTC.

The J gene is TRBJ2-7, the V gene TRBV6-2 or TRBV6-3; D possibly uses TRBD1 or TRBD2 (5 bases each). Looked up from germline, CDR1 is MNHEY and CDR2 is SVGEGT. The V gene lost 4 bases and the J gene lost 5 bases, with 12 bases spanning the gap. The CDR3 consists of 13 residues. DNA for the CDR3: TGTGCCAGCAGTTTTTTCGGGACGAACGAGCAGTACTTC. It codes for CASSFFGTNEQYF.

The CDR3 reads CAFRTASGANVLTF. CDR3 bases: TGTGCCTTTCGGACAGCCTCTGGGGCCAACGTCCTGACTTTC. The genes are TRBV7-9 and TRBJ2-6, with D tentatively TRBD1 (6 bases). The germline gives CDR1 SEHNR, CDR2 FQNEAQ (reference sequence). Trimming took 11 bases from V and 0 from J, leaving 11 bases between them. The CDR3 length is 14 residues. Full variable domain (remainder filled in from reference TRBV7-9 and TRBJ2-6): DTGVSQNPRHKITKRGQNVTFRCDPISEHNRLYWYRQTLGQGPEFLTYFQNEAQLEKSRLLSDRFSAERPKGSFSTLEIQRTEQGDSAMYLCAFRTASGANVLTFGAGSRLTVL.